The 26 T cell receptor beta chains presented below share a single source sample, sequenced in a study of cytomegalovirus exposure and HLA in healthy donors. It was with 60 Vbeta and 13 Jbeta primers that the PCR ran. Measured with immunoSEQ multiplex PCR; TCRdb has only the in-frame clones, and not every one. The table lists around 120,000 clones, around three quarters of them singletons. Sequenced input: PBMCs. The receptors come from a man aged 18 to 29 in good health and CMV-seronegative.

About this clone itself: Other DNA variants within this sample encode the same CDR3. The chain couples TRBV7-9 to TRBJ2-1; the D gene is possibly TRBD1 (6 bases). The CDR3 has 15 residues. V shed 3 bases and J shed 3 bases, with 12 bases lying between them. CDR1 and CDR2 from the germline V gene are SEHNR and FQNEAQ (reference sequence). The CDR3 DNA reads TGTGCCAGCAGCTTCCGGACAGATAACTACAATGAGCAGTTCTTC. As protein: CASSFRTDNYNEQFF.

This clone was detected ten times or more. The chain links TRBV7-3 to TRBJ1-3; a possible D gene is TRBD1 (5 bases). Germline CDR1 and CDR2: SGHTA and FQGTGA. Trimming cost V 5 bases and J 2 bases, with 16 bases left between them. The CDR3 length is 16 residues. The CDR3 region has the DNA TGTGCCAGCAGCGCAGGGCAGCCCACCGCTGGAAACACCATATATTTT. This encodes CASSAGQPTAGNTIYF.

The chain employs TRBV9 and TRBJ1-3, with a tentative D call TRBD1 (5 bases). The ends were cut back, 5 bases at V and 3 bases at J, with 9 bases in the middle. Germline V gene sequence: CDR1 SGDLS, CDR2 YYNGEE. The CDR3 is 13 residues long. The CDR3 loop reads CASSLGVGNTIYF. CDR3 DNA: TGTGCCAGCAGTCTAGGGGTTGGAAACACCATATATTTT.

The gene calls are TRBV19 and TRBJ2-2, with 12 bases aligning to TRBD1. The CDR3 is 17 amino acids. Germline CDR1 is LNHDA and CDR2 is SQIVND (reference sequence). Trimming removed 6 bases from V and 4 bases from J; junction bases left unmatched: 9. This chain's CDR3 is CASRTYGTGGSTGELFF. The CDR3 coding sequence is TGTGCCAGTAGAACCTATGGGACAGGGGGCAGCACCGGGGAGCTGTTTTTT.

V gene TRBV2 combines with J gene TRBJ1-5; no clear D gene. V lost 1 base, J lost 12 bases, and 16 bases lay in between. Per the germline V gene, CDR1 is SNHLY and CDR2 is FYNNEI. The CDR3 is 14 amino acids. DNA for the CDR3: TGTGCCAGCAGTGAAGTCTTGGGCCAGCTCAACCAGCATTTT. This codes for CASSEVLGQLNQHF. Full variable domain (missing parts from reference TRBV2 and TRBJ1-5): EPEVTQTPSHQVTQMGQEVILRCVPISNHLYFYWYRQILGQKVEFLVSFYNNEISEKSEIFDDQFSVERPDGSNFTLKIRSTKLEDSAMYFCASSEVLGQLNQHFGDGTRLSIL.

The V gene is TRBV19, the J gene TRBJ2-7, with 13 bases fitting TRBD2. Losses at the gene ends were 7 bases for V and 2 bases for J; bases not matched to a gene: 8. In germline, CDR1 is LNHDA, CDR2 SQIVND (reference sequence). The CDR3 contains 16 residues. The CDR3 region is CASTPSGTSGAYEQYF. DNA of the CDR3: TGTGCCAGTACCCCAAGCGGGACTAGCGGGGCCTACGAGCAGTACTTC.

This clone was seen only once. The junction differs from germline at one of its ends, possibly a read error. This sequence joins TRBV7-9 and TRBJ2-7; TRBD2 might be the D (5 bases). CDR1 is SEHNR, CDR2 FQNEAQ, per germline (reference sequence). The CDR3 sequence is 15 residues long. The CDR3 coding sequence is TGTTCCAGCAGCTTAGCCGGAGAGGGCGGCTCCGAGCAGTACTTC. Translated: CSSSLAGEGGSEQYF.

The chain uses TRBV30 and TRBJ2-5; D might be TRBD1 (6 bases). The DNA end is more similar to TRBJ2-7, so the J call may be wrong. This CDR3 comprises 12 residues. Germline V gene sequence: CDR1 GTSNPN, CDR2 SVGIG (reference sequence). The CDR3 DNA reads TGTGCCTGGACAAGGGGGATCTACGAGCAGTACTTC. Encoded protein: CAWTRGIYEQYF.

CDR3 coding DNA: TGTGCCAGCAGACTGGGCCCAAACACTGAAGCTTTCTTT. This gives the protein CASRLGPNTEAFF. The chain recombines TRBV7-3 with TRBJ1-1; the D is unclear. The germline V gene encodes CDR1 SGHTA and CDR2 FQGTGA. Trimming left V 6 bases short and J 2 bases short, with 10 bases between. This CDR3 contains 13 residues.

V gene TRBV10-3 combines with J gene TRBJ1-4, with D perhaps matching TRBD1 (5 bases). This CDR3 is built from 14 residues. Deletions cut 0 bases from V and 11 bases from J, with 13 bases between. Germline V gene data show CDR1 as ENHRY and CDR2 as SYGVKD. The chain's CDR3 is CAISESRGTWKLFF. The CDR3 DNA sequence: TGTGCCATCAGTGAGTCCCGGGGGACTTGGAAACTGTTTTTT.

This clone was detected only once. This rearrangement joins TRBV30 to TRBJ1-2; TRBD1 matches at 7 bases. Germline lookup yields CDR1 GTSNPN and CDR2 SVGIG (reference sequence). With 8 bases clipped from V and 3 bases from J, the junction kept 6 bases outside the gene matches. The CDR3 extends over 12 amino acids. CDR3 DNA: TGTGCCCTTGAGGGGGCTTACTATGGCTACACCTTC. Translating it yields CALEGAYYGYTF.

The chain combines TRBV7-3 with TRBJ1-2; D unclear. This CDR3 has 12 residues. Between the trimmed V and J ends, which lost 6 bases and 8 bases, there was a span of 13 bases. Germline CDR1 reads SGHTA; CDR2 reads FQGTGA. CDR3 loop: CASRTTPLGYTF. CDR3 sequence (DNA): TGTGCCAGCAGAACCACTCCCCTAGGCTACACCTTC. Full variable domain (remainder filled in from reference TRBV7-3 and TRBJ1-2): GAGVSQTPSNKVTEKGKYVELRCDPISGHTALYWYRQSLGQGPEFLIYFQGTGAADDSGLPNDRFFAVRPEGSVSTLKIQRTERGDSAVYLCASRTTPLGYTFGSGTRLTVV.

The gene calls are TRBV5-1 and TRBJ2-1, with 9 nucleotides matching TRBD2. Germline values: CDR1 SGHRS, CDR2 YFSETQ. J was trimmed by 7 bases and V by 0 bases; bases with no gene match: 11. The CDR3 runs to 17 residues. As DNA, the CDR3 is TGCGCCAGCAGCTTGGATCCTAGCGGGATTCGACAGAATGAGCAGTTCTTC. As protein: CASSLDPSGIRQNEQFF.

The chain is built from TRBV7-9 and TRBJ2-7; 10 bases line up with TRBD1. V was pared by 5 bases and J by 0 bases, with 10 bases of the junction left unmatched. The length of the CDR3 is 17 residues. CDR1 and CDR2 (germline): SEHNR, FQNEAQ (reference sequence). CDR3 sequence (DNA): TGTGCCAGCAGCCAGCCATCGACAGGGGGCTTCTCCTACGAGCAGTACGTC. It is translated as CASSQPSTGGFSYEQYV.

The V gene is TRBV19, the J gene TRBJ1-5, with a possible D match to TRBD1 (5 bases). From germline, CDR1 is LNHDA and CDR2 SQIVND (reference sequence). The CDR3 consists of 16 residues. The V gene lost 9 bases and the J gene lost 1 base, with 19 bases spanning the gap. The CDR3 DNA reads TGTGCCAGCAGACCCCCGGGGGGGGTGAGCAATCAGCCCCAGCATTTT. This encodes CASRPPGGVSNQPQHF. Full variable domain (rest looked up from reference TRBV19 and TRBJ1-5): DGGITQSPKYLFRKEGQNVTLSCEQNLNHDAMYWYRQDPGQGLRLIYYSQIVNDFQKGDIAEGYSVSREKKESFPLTVTSAQKNPTAFYLCASRPPGGVSNQPQHFGDGTRLSIL.

The chain joins TRBV7-3 to TRBJ2-1, with TRBD2 matching over 9 bases. Germline CDR1 SGHTA, CDR2 FQGTGA. The V gene end was trimmed by 1 base and the J gene end by 2 bases; junction bases not matched to a gene: 6. The CDR3 is made up of 17 amino acids. Here the CDR3 reads CASSLIPASGAYNEQFF. The DNA of the CDR3 is TGTGCCAGCAGCTTAATCCCCGCTAGCGGGGCCTACAATGAGCAGTTCTTC.

This clone has only one observation. V is TRBV11-2 and J is TRBJ2-7; D is possibly TRBD1 (6 bases). This CDR3 is 13 amino acids long. V lost 4 bases and J lost 5, with 12 bases in between. Germline CDR1 SGHAT, CDR2 FQNNGV. The CDR3 bases are TGTGCCAGCAGCTCAGGGGTAATGAACGAGCAGTACTTC. This gives the protein CASSSGVMNEQYF.

The V and J genes are TRBV13 and TRBJ2-1, with D perhaps matching TRBD2 (5 bases). Germline CDR1 PRHDT, CDR2 FYEKMQ (reference sequence). V lost 3 bases to trimming and J lost 9 bases, with 6 bases between them. The CDR3 consists of 11 residues. CDR3 in amino acids: CASSFRGEQFF. The CDR3 region has the DNA TGTGCCAGCAGCTTCCGGGGTGAGCAGTTCTTC.

The gene calls are TRBV29-1 and TRBJ2-7; 8 bases fit TRBD1. The CDR3 has 12 amino acids. In germline, CDR1 is SQVTM, CDR2 ANQGSEA. V dropped 7 bases and J dropped 3; count of bases not matched to a gene: 5. CDR3: CSGGQGSYEQYF. For the CDR3, the DNA is TGCAGCGGAGGACAGGGCAGCTACGAGCAGTACTTC.

V gene TRBV25-1 combines with J gene TRBJ2-5; 8 bases match TRBD2. V dropped 2 bases and J dropped 4; count of bases not matched to a gene: 3. The CDR3 is 14 amino acids. Germline assignment: CDR1 MGHDK and CDR2 SYGVNS. CDR3 in DNA: TGTGCCAGCAGTGAAACTAGCGGAACAGAGACCCAGTACTTC. It yields the protein CASSETSGTETQYF.

This clone was found once. The chain uses TRBV28 and TRBJ2-2; D call uncertain. Germline V gene sequence: CDR1 MDHEN, CDR2 SYDVKM. The CDR3 is 15 residues long. Trimming left V 2 bases short and J 1 base short, with 8 bases between. The CDR3 sequence is CASSLLPGNTGELFF. The CDR3 coding sequence is TGTGCCAGCAGTTTACTCCCAGGGAACACCGGGGAGCTGTTTTTT.

The V call is TRBV15, the J call TRBJ1-3; 7 positions agree with TRBD1. The J segment lost 2 bases and the V segment lost 5 bases, leaving 9 bases of the junction unmatched. This CDR3 comprises 16 residues. The V gene's germline CDR1 is LNHNV and CDR2 YYDKDF (reference sequence). The CDR3 region has the DNA TGTGCCACCAGCCCTCCCTCGACAGGGCCTGGAAACACCATATATTTT. It encodes CATSPPSTGPGNTIYF.

The chain couples TRBV11-2 to TRBJ1-6; no firm D call. Germline-derived CDR1 and CDR2 are SGHAT and FQNNGV. Deletions cut 4 bases from V and 9 bases from J, with 13 bases between. CDR3 length: 14 residues. The CDR3: CASSYPSGGSPLHF. The CDR3, as DNA: TGTGCCAGCAGCTACCCCTCAGGAGGTTCACCCCTCCACTTT.

The chain recombines TRBV7-9 with TRBJ2-2; a possible D gene is TRBD2 (6 bases). This CDR3 spans 15 amino acids. V was cut by 3 bases and J by 1 base, with 9 bases left in between. From germline, CDR1 is SEHNR and CDR2 FQNEAQ (reference sequence). CDR3 in amino acids: CASSFLGGNTGELFF. CDR3 nucleotides: TGTGCCAGCAGCTTTCTGGGGGGGAACACCGGGGAGCTGTTTTTT.

The chain employs TRBV5-6 and TRBJ1-4, with D maybe TRBD1 (5 bases). V was cut by 5 bases and J by 7 bases, with 15 bases left in between. The CDR3 has 14 residues. The germline V gene encodes CDR1 SGHDT and CDR2 YYEEEE. CDR3: CASSTITGPEKLFF. The CDR3 DNA reads as TGTGCCAGCAGTACCATCACAGGTCCTGAAAAACTGTTTTTT.

The chain carries TRBV6-5 and TRBJ2-3; 11 bases are shared with TRBD2. The junction had 1 base not matched to a gene; V was cut back by 6 bases and J by 5 bases. The CDR3 loop spans 13 amino acids. The germline gives CDR1 MNHEY, CDR2 SVGAGI. The CDR3 DNA reads as TGTGCCAGCAGACTAGCGGGAGAAGATACGCAGTATTTT. Translated: CASRLAGEDTQYF.